The 24 T cell receptor beta chains given below trace back to one sample, sequenced in a study of T cell responses to AZD1222 COVID-19 vaccine. The data were produced by immunoSEQ multiplex PCR, yet TCRdb's version contains in-frame clones alone and is incomplete. The sample consists of more than 75,000 clones, approximately 90% of them appearing once. Sequenced material: peripheral blood, taken 28 days after the second AZD1222 dose. These receptors were obtained from an adult who received the AZD1222 COVID-19 vaccine.

The chain carries TRBV7-6 and TRBJ2-1, with D possibly being TRBD2 (6 bases). The CDR3 covers 14 residues. Per the germline V gene, CDR1 is SGHVS and CDR2 is FNYEAQ. V lost 1 base and J 10 bases, leaving 14 bases between the germline ends. The CDR3 region has the DNA TGTGCCAGCAGCTTAGGGGACTCGATGGGGGAGCAGTTCTTC. Residues: CASSLGDSMGEQFF.

This chain joins TRBV24-1 and TRBJ2-3; 11 bases match TRBD2. Germline V lookup: CDR1 KGHDR, CDR2 SFDVKD. The CDR3 consists of 16 residues. Losses at the gene ends were 6 bases for V and 6 bases for J; bases not matched to a gene: 10. CDR3 sequence reads: CATSTGLAGGRDTQYF. The CDR3 DNA is TGTGCCACCAGTACCGGACTAGCGGGTGGGAGGGATACGCAGTATTTT.

CDR3 coding DNA: TGTGCCAGCAGCCCATCAGCTAGTGGCGACGAGCAGTACTTC. It translates to CASSPSASGDEQYF. This rearrangement joins TRBV11-2 to TRBJ2-7; D not certain. This CDR3 is 14 amino acids long. Germline V lookup: CDR1 SGHAT, CDR2 FQNNGV. Between the trimmed V and J ends, which lost 5 bases and 5 bases, there was a span of 16 bases.

The rearrangement uses TRBV11-2 and TRBJ2-7; 13 bases are shared with TRBD2. J was trimmed by 5 bases and V by 5 bases; bases with no gene match: 3. Germline V gene lookup returns CDR1 SGHAT and CDR2 FQNNGV. The CDR3 sequence is 14 residues long. The CDR3 region has the DNA TGTGCCAGCAGCGCTACTAGCGGGAGGGACGAGCAGTACTTC. This gives the protein CASSATSGRDEQYF.

J is TRBJ2-2 and V is TRBV27; D gene uncertain. Trimming took 2 bases from V and 1 from J, leaving 5 bases between them. The CDR3 sequence is 14 residues long. Germline V gene data show CDR1 as MNHEY and CDR2 as SMNVEV (reference sequence). For the CDR3, the DNA is TGTGCCAGCAGTTTAACACGGAACACCGGGGAGCTGTTTTTT. Protein sequence: CASSLTRNTGELFF.

The CDR3: CSAARQGYDEQFF. The CDR3 region has the DNA TGCAGCGCAGCTCGACAGGGATACGATGAGCAGTTCTTC. This chain uses TRBV29-1 with TRBJ2-1, with 7 bases fitting TRBD1. Losses at the gene ends were 7 bases for V and 8 bases for J; bases not matched to a gene: 11. Germline V lookup: CDR1 SQVTM, CDR2 ANQGSEA. This CDR3 has 13 amino acids.

The V gene is TRBV5-5, the J gene TRBJ1-1; a weak D match, TRBD1 (5 bases). Trimming shortened V by 1 base and J by 0 bases, and 10 bases separated the two germline ends. The CDR3 is made up of 15 amino acids. The germline CDR1 and CDR2 sequences are SGHKS and YYEKEE (reference sequence). The CDR3 DNA reads TGTGCCAGCAGCTTGTGGTCAGGGATGAACACTGAAGCTTTCTTT. Translated: CASSLWSGMNTEAFF.

V is TRBV2 and J is TRBJ2-7; D ambiguous. Trimming stripped 3 bases from V and 3 bases from J, with 6 bases between. The CDR3 is made up of 12 amino acids. The germline gives CDR1 SNHLY, CDR2 FYNNEI. The CDR3 DNA follows: TGTGCCAGCAGTGATGATAGCTACGAGCAGTACTTC. Residues: CASSDDSYEQYF.

V gene TRBV6-5 combines with J gene TRBJ2-7; D unclear. This CDR3 has 13 residues. CDR1 and CDR2 from the germline V gene are MNHEY and SVGAGI. V lost 10 bases and J 1 base, leaving 14 bases between the germline ends. As DNA, the CDR3 is TGTGCCACTCTCTCTAGACTTTCCTACGAGCAGTACTTC. It encodes CATLSRLSYEQYF.

The V call is TRBV5-1, the J call TRBJ2-7, with 8 bases fitting TRBD2. Germline trimming cut 3 bases from V and 0 bases from J; bases unmatched to any gene: 5. Germline V gene data show CDR1 as SGHRS and CDR2 as YFSETQ. The CDR3 length is 15 residues. CDR3 amino acids: CASSSLAGSSYEQYF. CDR3 sequence (DNA): TGCGCCAGCAGCTCTTTAGCGGGGAGCTCCTACGAGCAGTACTTC.

The genes are TRBV6-5 and TRBJ2-7; TRBD2 matches 7 bases. The CDR3 sequence is 15 residues long. The V and J ends lost 7 bases and 4 bases, in that order; junction bases with no gene match: 13. Germline CDR1 reads MNHEY; CDR2 reads SVGAGI. The CDR3 protein is CASTTTASGNYEQYF. CDR3 DNA sequence: TGTGCCAGCACTACGACAGCGAGCGGGAATTACGAGCAGTACTTC.

This rearrangement joins TRBV14 to TRBJ2-1, with 11 bases identical to TRBD2. The CDR3 runs 20 residues. Germline V lookup: CDR1 SGHDN, CDR2 FVKESK. V lost 2 bases, J lost 0 bases, and 12 bases stayed unmatched. CDR3 sequence: CASSQIGTSGPLSSYNEQFF. Here the CDR3 DNA reads TGTGCCAGCAGCCAAATAGGGACTAGCGGTCCCTTGAGCTCCTACAATGAGCAGTTCTTC.

This sequence joins TRBV5-1 and TRBJ1-2; no clear D gene. The CDR3 covers 12 residues. From germline, CDR1 is SGHRS and CDR2 YFSETQ. The V gene lost 4 bases and the J gene lost 11 bases, with 15 bases spanning the gap. CDR3 sequence reads: CASSIDPRSYTF. The DNA of the CDR3 is TGCGCCAGCAGCATTGACCCGCGGAGTTACACCTTC.

The chain recombines TRBV28 with TRBJ2-2, with 14 bases aligning to TRBD2. This CDR3 is 16 amino acids long. Germline V gene data show CDR1 as MDHEN and CDR2 as SYDVKM. V was pared by 6 bases and J by 6 bases, with 6 bases of the junction left unmatched. The CDR3 DNA is TGTGCCAGCAGCCGACCGGGACTAGCGGGAGCCGGGGAGCTGTTTTTT. Translation gives CASSRPGLAGAGELFF.

The V and J genes are TRBV6-1 and TRBJ1-5; D not resolved. The germline V gene encodes CDR1 MNHNS and CDR2 SASEGT. The CDR3 loop spans 14 amino acids. Between the trimmed V and J ends, which lost 2 bases and 4 bases, there was a span of 9 bases. CDR3 sequence (DNA): TGTGCCAGCAGTGAATACGGCGAGAATCAGCCCCAGCATTTT. It yields the protein CASSEYGENQPQHF.

The chain couples TRBV24-1 to TRBJ2-3, with D unresolved. Germline values: CDR1 KGHDR, CDR2 SFDVKD. The CDR3 length is 14 residues. Trimming cost V 4 bases and J 2 bases, with 9 bases left between them. In nucleotides, the CDR3 is TGTGCCACCAGTGAGGCCGCGGCCACAGATACGCAGTATTTT. Its translation is CATSEAAATDTQYF.

The rearrangement links TRBV28 to TRBJ2-7; D may be TRBD2 (5 bases). V dropped 10 bases and J dropped 0 bases, with 10 bases sitting between them. Germline lookup yields CDR1 MDHEN and CDR2 SYDVKM. This CDR3 is built from 12 residues. For the CDR3, the DNA is TGTGCCACCTCGGGAAGCTCCTACGAGCAGTACTTC. This codes for CATSGSSYEQYF.

The chain uses TRBV28 and TRBJ2-1; D unresolved. Germline V gives CDR1 MDHEN, CDR2 SYDVKM. V gave up 7 bases and J gave up 9 bases, with 19 bases separating them. The CDR3 sequence is 14 residues long. The CDR3 nucleotides are TGTGCCAGCATCCCCGGGCAAAGAACGGCTGAGCAGTTCTTC. It codes for CASIPGQRTAEQFF.

V and J are TRBV3-1 (or the pseudogene TRBV3-2) and TRBJ1-1; 7 bases match TRBD1. From germline, CDR1 is LGHDT and CDR2 YNNKEL (reference sequence). CDR3 length equals 13 residues. The trim removed 2 bases at V and 12 bases at J, leaving 9 bases unmatched. The CDR3 sequence: CASSQLSGTDTFF. CDR3 in DNA: TGTGCCAGCAGCCAATTATCCGGGACAGATACTTTCTTT.

This chain connects TRBV7-2 to TRBJ2-1; D unresolved. V lost 4 bases to trimming and J lost 5 bases, with 15 bases between them. Germline CDR1 and CDR2: SGHTA and FQGNSA. CDR3 size: 15 residues. CDR3 sequence (DNA): TGTGCCAGCAGCTCAAGCGTGGGTCAACACAATGAGCAGTTCTTC. Its translation: CASSSSVGQHNEQFF. The whole variable domain, filled in from reference TRBV7-2 and TRBJ2-1, reads GAGVSQSPSNKVTEKGKDVELRCDPISGHTALYWYRQSLGQGLEFLIYFQGNSAPDKSGLPSDRFSAERTGGSVSTLTIQRTQQEDSAVYLCASSSSVGQHNEQFFGPGTRLTVL.

The chain carries TRBV5-5 and TRBJ1-2; D ambiguous. The germline V gene has CDR1 SGHKS and CDR2 YYEKEE (reference sequence). Trimming pared 4 bases from V and 4 bases from J, leaving 14 bases between. This CDR3 contains 14 residues. CDR3 loop: CASSTRTESYGYTF. Written as DNA, the CDR3 is TGTGCCAGCAGCACCAGGACCGAAAGCTATGGCTACACCTTC.

This chain connects TRBV7-8 to TRBJ2-7; possibly TRBD1 for D (7 bases). CDR1 is SGHVS and CDR2 is FQNEAQ in the germline V gene. The CDR3 spans 15 residues. Trimming stripped 5 bases from V and 2 bases from J, with 16 bases between. The CDR3: CASSHRQGGPYEQYF. In nucleotides, the CDR3 is TGTGCCAGCAGCCACCGACAGGGAGGTCCCTACGAGCAGTACTTC.

V and J are TRBV19 and TRBJ2-4; D possibly matches TRBD1 or TRBD2 (5 bases each). Trimming removed 7 bases at V and 2 bases at J, with 15 bases between. Germline assignment: CDR1 LNHDA and CDR2 SQIVND (reference sequence). This CDR3 has 15 residues. The CDR3 DNA reads as TGTGCCAGTACGGTGGGACGCGGTTCCAAAAACATTCAGTACTTC. Protein sequence: CASTVGRGSKNIQYF.

This clone was detected only once. In nucleotides, the CDR3 is TGTGCCAGCATCCCAGGCTCCACTAGCACAGATACGCAGTATTTT. Protein sequence: CASIPGSTSTDTQYF. This chain uses TRBV28 with TRBJ2-3; D remains ambiguous. The CDR3 totals 15 residues. The ends were cut back, 7 bases at V and 0 bases at J, with 14 bases in the middle. Germline V gene lookup returns CDR1 MDHEN and CDR2 SYDVKM.